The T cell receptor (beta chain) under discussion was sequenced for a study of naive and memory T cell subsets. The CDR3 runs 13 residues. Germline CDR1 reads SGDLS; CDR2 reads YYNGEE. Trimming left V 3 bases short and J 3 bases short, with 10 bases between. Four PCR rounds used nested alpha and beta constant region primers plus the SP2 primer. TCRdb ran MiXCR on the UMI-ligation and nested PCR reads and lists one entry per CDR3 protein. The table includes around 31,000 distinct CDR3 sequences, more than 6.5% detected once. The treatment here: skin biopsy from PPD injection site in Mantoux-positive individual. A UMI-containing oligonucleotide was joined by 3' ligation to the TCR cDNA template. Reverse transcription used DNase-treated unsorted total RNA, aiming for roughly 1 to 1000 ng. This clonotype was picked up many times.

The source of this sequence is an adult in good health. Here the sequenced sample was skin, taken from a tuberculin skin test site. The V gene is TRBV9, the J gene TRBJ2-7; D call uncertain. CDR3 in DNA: TGTGCCAGCAGCGACCCTGTCAGCTACGAGCAGTACTTC. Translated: CASSDPVSYEQYF.